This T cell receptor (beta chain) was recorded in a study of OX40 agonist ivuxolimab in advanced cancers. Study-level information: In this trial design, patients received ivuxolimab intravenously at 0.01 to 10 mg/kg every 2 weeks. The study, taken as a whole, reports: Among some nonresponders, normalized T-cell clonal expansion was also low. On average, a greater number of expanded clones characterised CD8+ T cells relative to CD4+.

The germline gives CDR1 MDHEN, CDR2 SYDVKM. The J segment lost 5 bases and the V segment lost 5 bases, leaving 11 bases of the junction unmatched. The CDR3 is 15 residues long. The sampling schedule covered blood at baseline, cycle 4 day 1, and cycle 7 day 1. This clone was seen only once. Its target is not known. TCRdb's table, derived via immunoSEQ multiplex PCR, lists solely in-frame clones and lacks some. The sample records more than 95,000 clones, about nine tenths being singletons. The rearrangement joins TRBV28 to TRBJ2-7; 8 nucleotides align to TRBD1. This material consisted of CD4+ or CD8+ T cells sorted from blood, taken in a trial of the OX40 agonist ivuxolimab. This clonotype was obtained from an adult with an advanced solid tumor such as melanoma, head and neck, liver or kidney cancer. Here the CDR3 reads CASSRQGTGSHEQYF. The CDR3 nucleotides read TGTGCCAGCAGTCGTCAAGGGACAGGTTCTCACGAGCAGTACTTC.